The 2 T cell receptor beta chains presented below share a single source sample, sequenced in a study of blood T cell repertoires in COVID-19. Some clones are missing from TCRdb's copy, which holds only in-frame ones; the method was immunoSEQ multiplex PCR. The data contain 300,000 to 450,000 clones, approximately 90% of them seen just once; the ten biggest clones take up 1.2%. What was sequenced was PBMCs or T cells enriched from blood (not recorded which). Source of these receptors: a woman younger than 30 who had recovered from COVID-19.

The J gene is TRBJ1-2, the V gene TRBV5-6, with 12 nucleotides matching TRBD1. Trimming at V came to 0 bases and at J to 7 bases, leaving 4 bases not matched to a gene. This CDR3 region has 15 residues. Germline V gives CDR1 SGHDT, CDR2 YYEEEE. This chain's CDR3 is CASSLAGTGGSGYTF. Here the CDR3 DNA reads TGTGCCAGCAGCTTGGCGGGGACAGGGGGCTCTGGCTACACCTTC.

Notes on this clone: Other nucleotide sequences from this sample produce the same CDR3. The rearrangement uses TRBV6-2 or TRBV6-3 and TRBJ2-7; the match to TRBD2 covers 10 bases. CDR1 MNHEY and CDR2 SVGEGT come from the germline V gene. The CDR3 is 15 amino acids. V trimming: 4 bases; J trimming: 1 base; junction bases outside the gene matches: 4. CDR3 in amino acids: CASSSTSGVSYEQYF. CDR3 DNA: TGTGCCAGCAGTTCCACTAGCGGGGTTTCCTACGAGCAGTACTTC.